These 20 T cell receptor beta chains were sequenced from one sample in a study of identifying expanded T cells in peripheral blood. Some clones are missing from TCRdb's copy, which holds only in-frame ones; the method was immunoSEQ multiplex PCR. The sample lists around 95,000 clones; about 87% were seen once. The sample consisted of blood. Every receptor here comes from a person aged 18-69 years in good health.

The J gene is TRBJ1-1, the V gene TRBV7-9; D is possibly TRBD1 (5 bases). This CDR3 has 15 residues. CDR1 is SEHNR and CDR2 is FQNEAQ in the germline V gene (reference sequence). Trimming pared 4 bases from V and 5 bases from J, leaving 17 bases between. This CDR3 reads CASSSIAGRVTEAFF. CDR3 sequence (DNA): TGTGCCAGCAGCTCCATCGCGGGCAGGGTTACTGAAGCTTTCTTT.

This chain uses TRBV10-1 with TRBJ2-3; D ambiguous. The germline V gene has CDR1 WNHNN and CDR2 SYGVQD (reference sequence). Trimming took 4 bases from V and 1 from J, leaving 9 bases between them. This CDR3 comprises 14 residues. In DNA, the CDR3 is TGCGCCAGCAGTGCGGGCAGACGCACAGATACGCAGTATTTT. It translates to CASSAGRRTDTQYF.

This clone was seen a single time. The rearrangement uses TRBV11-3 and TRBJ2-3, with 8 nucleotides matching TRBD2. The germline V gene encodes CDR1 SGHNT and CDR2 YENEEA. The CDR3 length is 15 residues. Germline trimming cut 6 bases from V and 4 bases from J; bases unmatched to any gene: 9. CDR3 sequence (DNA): TGTGCCAGCAGTATCGGGAGGGCCCTCGCAGATACGCAGTATTTT. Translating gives CASSIGRALADTQYF. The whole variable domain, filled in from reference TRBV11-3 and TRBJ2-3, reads EAGVVQSPRYKIIEKKQPVAFWCNPISGHNTLYWYLQNLGQGPELLIRYENEEAVDDSQLPKDRFSAERLKGVDSTLKIQPAELGDSAVYLCASSIGRALADTQYFGPGTRLTVL.

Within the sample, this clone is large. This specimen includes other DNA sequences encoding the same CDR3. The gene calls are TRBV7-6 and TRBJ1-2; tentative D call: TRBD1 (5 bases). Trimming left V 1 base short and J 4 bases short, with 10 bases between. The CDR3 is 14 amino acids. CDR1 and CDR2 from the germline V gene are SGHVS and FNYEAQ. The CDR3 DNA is TGTGCCAGCAGCTTAGGCGGGGGTCCCTATGGCTACACCTTC. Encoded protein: CASSLGGGPYGYTF.

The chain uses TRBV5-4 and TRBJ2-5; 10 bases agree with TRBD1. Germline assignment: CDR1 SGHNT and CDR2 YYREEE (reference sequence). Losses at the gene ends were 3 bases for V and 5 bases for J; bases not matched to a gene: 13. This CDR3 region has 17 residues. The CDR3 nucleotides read TGTGCCAGCAGCTCGAGGACAGGGGGAGTCTCCGGGGAGACCCAGTACTTC. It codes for CASSSRTGGVSGETQYF.

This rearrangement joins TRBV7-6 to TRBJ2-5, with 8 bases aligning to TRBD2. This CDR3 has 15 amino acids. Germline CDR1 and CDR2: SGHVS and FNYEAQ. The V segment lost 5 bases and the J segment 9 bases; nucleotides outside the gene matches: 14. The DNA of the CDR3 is TGTGCCAGCAGCCCGTCGACTAGCGCCCCCGGAGCCCAGTACTTC. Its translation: CASSPSTSAPGAQYF.

CDR3 region: CASSPLGPTDTQYF. The CDR3 DNA sequence: TGTGCCAGCAGCCCATTAGGACCCACAGATACGCAGTATTTT. J is TRBJ2-3 and V is TRBV7-3; D call uncertain. CDR1 is SGHTA and CDR2 is FQGTGA in the germline V gene. The length of the CDR3 is 14 residues. V lost 5 bases and J lost 2, with 11 bases in between.

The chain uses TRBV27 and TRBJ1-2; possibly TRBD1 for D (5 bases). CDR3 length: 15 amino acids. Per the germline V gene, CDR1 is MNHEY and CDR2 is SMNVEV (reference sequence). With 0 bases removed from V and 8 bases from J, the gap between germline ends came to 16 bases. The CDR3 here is CASSLSGREGGGYTF. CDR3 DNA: TGTGCCAGCAGTTTATCAGGCAGGGAGGGAGGGGGCTACACCTTC.

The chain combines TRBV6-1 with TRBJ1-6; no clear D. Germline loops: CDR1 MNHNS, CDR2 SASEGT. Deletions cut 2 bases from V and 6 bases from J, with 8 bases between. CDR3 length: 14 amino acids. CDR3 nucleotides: TGTGCCAGCAGTGAAAATGGCAGTAATTCACCCCTCCACTTT. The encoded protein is CASSENGSNSPLHF.

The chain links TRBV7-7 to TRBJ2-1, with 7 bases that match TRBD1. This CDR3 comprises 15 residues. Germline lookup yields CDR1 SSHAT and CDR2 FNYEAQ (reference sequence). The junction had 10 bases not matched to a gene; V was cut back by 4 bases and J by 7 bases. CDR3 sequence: CASSSLGGSINEQFF. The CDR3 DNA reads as TGTGCCAGCAGCTCTTTAGGGGGCTCAATAAATGAGCAGTTCTTC.

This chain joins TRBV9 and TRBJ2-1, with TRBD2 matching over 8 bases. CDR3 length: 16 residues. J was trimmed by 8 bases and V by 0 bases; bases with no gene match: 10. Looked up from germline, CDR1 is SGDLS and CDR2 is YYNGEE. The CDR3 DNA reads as TGTGCCAGCAGCGTAGGGGGCGGGAGGCCCGTCGATGAGCAGTTCTTC. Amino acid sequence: CASSVGGGRPVDEQFF.

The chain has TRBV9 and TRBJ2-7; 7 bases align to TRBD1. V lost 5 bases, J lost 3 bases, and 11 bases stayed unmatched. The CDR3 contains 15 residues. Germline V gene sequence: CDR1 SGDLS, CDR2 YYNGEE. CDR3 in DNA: TGTGCCAGCAGTCCCAGACAGGGCAGGCGCTACGAGCAGTACTTC. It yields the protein CASSPRQGRRYEQYF.

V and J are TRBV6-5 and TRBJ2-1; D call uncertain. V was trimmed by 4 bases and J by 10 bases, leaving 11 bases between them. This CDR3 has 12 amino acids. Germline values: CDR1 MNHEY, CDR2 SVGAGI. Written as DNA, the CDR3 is TGTGCCAGCAGTTTGGAAGGGAACGAGCAGTTCTTC. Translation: CASSLEGNEQFF.

The CDR3 is CASSPPYGGGSYEQYF. CDR3 sequence (DNA): TGTGCCAGCTCACCCCCCTACGGTGGGGGGAGCTACGAGCAGTACTTC. The chain joins TRBV18 to TRBJ2-7, with D perhaps matching TRBD2 (6 bases). The CDR3 length is 16 residues. The germline CDR1 and CDR2 sequences are KGHSH and LQKENI. Trimming pared 3 bases from V and 3 bases from J, leaving 18 bases between.

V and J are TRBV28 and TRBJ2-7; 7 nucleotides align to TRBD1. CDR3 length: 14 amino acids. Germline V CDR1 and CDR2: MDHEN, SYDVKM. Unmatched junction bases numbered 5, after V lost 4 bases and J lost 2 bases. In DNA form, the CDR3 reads TGTGCCAGCAGTTCTGGACAGGTCCCCTACGAGCAGTACTTC. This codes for CASSSGQVPYEQYF.

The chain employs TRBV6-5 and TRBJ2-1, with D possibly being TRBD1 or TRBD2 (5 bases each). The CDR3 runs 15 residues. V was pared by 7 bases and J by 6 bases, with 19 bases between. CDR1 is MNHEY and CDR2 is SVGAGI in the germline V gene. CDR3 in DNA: TGTGCCAGCATTGCCCCGGGACGGGCCCTCAATGAGCAGTTCTTC. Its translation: CASIAPGRALNEQFF.

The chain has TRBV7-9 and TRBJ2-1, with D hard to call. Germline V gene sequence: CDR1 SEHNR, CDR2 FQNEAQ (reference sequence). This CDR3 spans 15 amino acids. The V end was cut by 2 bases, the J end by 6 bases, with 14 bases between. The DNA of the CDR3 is TGTGCCAGCAGCTTATCCTTGGGTTGGGGCAATGAGCAGTTCTTC. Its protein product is CASSLSLGWGNEQFF.

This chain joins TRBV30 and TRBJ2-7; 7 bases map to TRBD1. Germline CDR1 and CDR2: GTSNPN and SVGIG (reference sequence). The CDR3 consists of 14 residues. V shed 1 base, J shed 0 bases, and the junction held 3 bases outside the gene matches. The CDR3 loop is CAWSGGGLSYEQYF. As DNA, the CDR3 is TGTGCCTGGAGTGGAGGGGGCCTCTCCTACGAGCAGTACTTC.

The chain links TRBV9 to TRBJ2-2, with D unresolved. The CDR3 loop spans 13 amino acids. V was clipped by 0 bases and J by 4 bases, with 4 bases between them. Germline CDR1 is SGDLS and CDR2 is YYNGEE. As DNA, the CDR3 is TGTGCCAGCAGCGTAGACCTCACCGGGGAGCTGTTTTTT. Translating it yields CASSVDLTGELFF.

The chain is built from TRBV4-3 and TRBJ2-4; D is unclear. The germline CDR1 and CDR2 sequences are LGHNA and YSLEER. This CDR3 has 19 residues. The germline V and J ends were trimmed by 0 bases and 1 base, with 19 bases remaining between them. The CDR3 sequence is CASSQDWADGFRAKNIQYF. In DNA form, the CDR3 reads TGCGCCAGCAGCCAAGATTGGGCAGATGGCTTTAGGGCCAAAAACATTCAGTACTTC.